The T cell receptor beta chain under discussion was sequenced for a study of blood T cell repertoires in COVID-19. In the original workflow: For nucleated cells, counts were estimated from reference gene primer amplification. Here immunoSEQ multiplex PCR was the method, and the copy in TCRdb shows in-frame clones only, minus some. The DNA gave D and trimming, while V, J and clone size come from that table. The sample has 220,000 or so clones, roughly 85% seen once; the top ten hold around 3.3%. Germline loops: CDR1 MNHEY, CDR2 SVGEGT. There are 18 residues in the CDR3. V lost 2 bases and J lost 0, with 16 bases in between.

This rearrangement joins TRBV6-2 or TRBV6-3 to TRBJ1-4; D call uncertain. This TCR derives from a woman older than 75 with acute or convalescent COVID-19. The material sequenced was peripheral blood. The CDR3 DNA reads TGTGCCAGCAGTTACCCCACGCAGAGGAAGTCAACTAATGAAAAACTGTTTTTT. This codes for CASSYPTQRKSTNEKLFF.